This TCR beta chain originates from a study of T-cell reconstitution after alpha-beta-depleted transplantation in children (dated by TCRdb to the mid-2010s). Regarding the research as a whole: Using TCR repertoire profiling, the study followed T-cell immune reconstitution in a quantitative way in children after TCRalphabeta/CD19-depleted allogeneic hematopoietic cell transplantation.

The paper's findings and limits, for the study overall: The apparently early recovery of alphabetaT-cell counts about two months after transplant reportedly depended on only several hundred rapidly expanded clones that came from non-depleted graft cells. In some patients, the high TCRbeta diversity seen at day 60 was put down to recipient T cells and intrathymic progenitors that had survived conditioning. Over subsequent months, a decline in hyperexpanded clone frequencies was noted, and after one year, T-cell counts and TCRbeta diversity were mostly ascribed to newly produced T cells.

This clonotype has just a few counts. Its specific antigen is unknown. No much larger clonotype is one base removed from it; base qualities were not supplied. V is reduced by 0 bases and J by 4 bases, leaving a spacing of 15 bases between them. Per the germline V gene, LGHNA is the CDR1 and YNFKEQ is the CDR2. Reading from cysteine to phenylalanine, the CDR3 counts 17 amino acids. Only CDR3 DNA remains: 51 bases, in frame from the first base. The library was built by means of PCR. TCRdb shows the sequencer as Illumina HiSeq 2500. TCR library preparation used molecular barcoding, with unique molecular identifiers applied to normalize quantification of the TCRbeta repertoire. TCRdb reran the public reads through fastp at Q25 and MiXCR, keeping productive beta chains. Rows matching on CDR3 protein sequence are summarized as one entry with the most common DNA and genes. This sample gives fewer than 700,000 distinct CDR3 sequences in total; approximately 13% of them show up just once. The ten top clones hold 2.2% of the sample.

The label giving this sample's treatment or condition can be read as: allogeneic hematopoietic cell transplantation with graft depleted of TCRalphabeta T cells and CD19 B cells. The children who served as transplant recipients had been given grafts of TCRalphabeta/CD19-depleted allogeneic hematopoietic cells. The source is a male patient under 18 who had a stem cell transplant for acute myeloid leukemia, so the T cells may come from the graft donor. The input for sequencing was PBMCs, mostly from graft donor cells, taken 360 days after TCRalphabeta/CD19-depleted stem cell transplant. The rearrangement combines TRBV4-2 with TRBJ2-2; the D element could tentatively be TRBD1 or TRBD2, as 5 bases agree for each. The DNA reads as follows: TGTGCCAGCAGCCAAGACCTATGGGGGAGCGGCACCGGGGAGCTGTTTTTT. The resulting protein is CASSQDLWGSGTGELFF.